Below, 27 T cell receptor beta chains from the same sample are listed, as sequenced in a study of T cells in Graves' hyperthyroidism and ophthalmopathy. Regions amplified from RNA transcripts were the TCR beta CDR3 regions. A first-round RT-PCR of the TCR CDR3 used the HTBI primer set. Using its own MiXCR run on the multiplex PCR reads, TCRdb lists one record per CDR3 protein. The data show some 440,000 distinct CDR3 sequences, with roughly 14% seen just once and around 7% held by the top ten. Sequencing was done on a sample of blood. The origin of the receptors is a woman aged 18-29 years with Graves' hyperthyroidism.

This clonotype was observed at least ten times. The V and J genes are TRBV7-8 and TRBJ2-7, with 10 bases matching TRBD2. The CDR3 loop spans 14 amino acids. Germline V gives CDR1 SGHVS, CDR2 FQNEAQ. The junction had 7 bases not matched to a gene; V was cut back by 5 bases and J by 6 bases. The CDR3 loop is CASSKGLAFGEQYF. The CDR3 DNA reads as TGTGCCAGCAGCAAGGGACTAGCGTTTGGCGAGCAGTACTTC.

The sample holds many counts of this clonotype. CDR3 in DNA: TGTGCCAGCAGCCCAGACCTCCCTAGCGGGAGCTCCTACGAGCAGTACTTC. It encodes CASSPDLPSGSSYEQYF. The genes are TRBV13 and TRBJ2-7; 10 bases fit TRBD2. Germline V gene sequence: CDR1 PRHDT, CDR2 FYEKMQ (reference sequence). CDR3 size: 17 residues. Trimming cost V 5 bases and J 0 bases; bases outside gene matches: 10.

This clonotype has a count of ten or more. V is TRBV5-1 and J is TRBJ1-6; D uncertain. This CDR3 contains 12 residues. Germline-derived CDR1 and CDR2 are SGHRS and YFSETQ. Deletions cut 0 bases from V and 10 bases from J, with 5 bases between. DNA of the CDR3: TGCGCCAGCAGCTTGGATAGGTCACCCCTCCACTTT. Its protein product is CASSLDRSPLHF.

The chain employs TRBV20-1 and TRBJ2-6, with D maybe TRBD1 (5 bases). Germline V CDR1 and CDR2: DFQATT, SNEGSKA (reference sequence). V was clipped by 2 bases and J by 0 bases, with 11 bases between them. The CDR3 is made up of 16 amino acids. CDR3 loop: CSARWGRSSGANVLTF. The CDR3 DNA follows: TGCAGTGCTAGATGGGGCCGCAGCTCTGGGGCCAACGTCCTGACTTTC.

This clonotype was seen ten or more times. The V gene is TRBV11-2, the J gene TRBJ2-1; 10 bases agree with TRBD2. Germline assignment: CDR1 SGHAT and CDR2 FQNNGV. V lost 5 bases and J lost 4; bases outside the gene matches: 8. The length of the CDR3 is 16 residues. The CDR3 nucleotides are TGTGCCAGCAGCGCTCCGGGACTAGCGTCATACAATGAGCAGTTCTTC. Encoded protein: CASSAPGLASYNEQFF.

This clonotype has a count of ten or more. V and J are TRBV6-1 and TRBJ2-7, with D maybe TRBD2 (5 bases). CDR3 length: 15 residues. Trimming took off 5 bases at V and 2 bases at J, with 16 bases between the two ends. The V gene's germline CDR1 is MNHNS and CDR2 SASEGT. DNA of the CDR3: TGTGCCAGCAGTTACGAGGGTGGGTCTACCTACGAGCAGTACTTC. Translation: CASSYEGGSTYEQYF.

This clonotype came up many times. This chain links TRBV2 with TRBJ1-4, with D tentatively TRBD1 (6 bases). CDR3 length: 15 residues. The ends were cut back, 4 bases at V and 8 bases at J, with 17 bases in the middle. The V gene's germline CDR1 is SNHLY and CDR2 FYNNEI. In DNA form, the CDR3 reads TGTGCCAGCAGTGTCCGGGACCCAAGGGGGGAAAAACTGTTTTTT. Translated, it gives CASSVRDPRGEKLFF.

This clonotype came up many times. The genes are TRBV13 and TRBJ1-2; unclear D gene. The germline V gene encodes CDR1 PRHDT and CDR2 FYEKMQ (reference sequence). CDR3 length equals 13 residues. V was trimmed by 0 bases and J by 14 bases, leaving 16 bases between them. The CDR3 DNA reads as TGTGCCAGCAGCTTAGGGCAGGTTTTCCCCCCTACCTTC. Protein sequence: CASSLGQVFPPTF. Variable domain in full (rest from reference TRBV13 and TRBJ1-2): AAGVIQSPRHLIKEKRETATLKCYPIPRHDTVYWYQQGPGQDPQFLISFYEKMQSDKGSIPDRFSAQQFSDYHSELNMSSLELGDSALYFCASSLGQVFPPTFGSGTRLTVV.

The rearrangement links TRBV11-3 to TRBJ1-5; 11 positions match TRBD1. V shed 0 bases, J shed 6 bases, and the junction held 13 bases outside the gene matches. The germline gives CDR1 SGHNT, CDR2 YENEEA. This CDR3 spans 19 amino acids. This chain's CDR3 is CASSLDLPRDRGSCQPQHF. As DNA, the CDR3 is TGTGCCAGCAGCTTAGACCTCCCAAGGGACAGGGGGTCATGTCAGCCCCAGCATTTT.

This chain joins TRBV19 and TRBJ2-2; 10 positions agree with TRBD2. This CDR3 spans 14 amino acids. The ends lost 6 bases at V and 4 bases at J; junction bases unmatched: 2. CDR1 and CDR2 from the germline V gene are LNHDA and SQIVND (reference sequence). CDR3 in amino acids: CASRLAGFTGELFF. The DNA for the CDR3 is TGTGCCAGTAGACTAGCGGGGTTCACCGGGGAGCTGTTTTTT.

This clonotype was seen ten or more times. The J gene is TRBJ2-1, the V gene TRBV2; D remains ambiguous. This CDR3 comprises 13 residues. V dropped 4 bases and J dropped 3 bases, with 7 bases sitting between them. Germline V gives CDR1 SNHLY, CDR2 FYNNEI. DNA of the CDR3: TGTGCCAGCAGTGGGCATTTCTACAATGAGCAGTTCTTC. Translation: CASSGHFYNEQFF. The full variable domain, its missing parts supplied by reference TRBV2 and TRBJ2-1, is EPEVTQTPSHQVTQMGQEVILRCVPISNHLYFYWYRQILGQKVEFLVSFYNNEISEKSEIFDDQFSVERPDGSNFTLKIRSTKLEDSAMYFCASSGHFYNEQFFGPGTRLTVL.

This clonotype was counted many times. The chain is built from TRBV3-1 and TRBJ2-3, with D perhaps TRBD1 (7 bases). V was clipped by 4 bases and J by 8 bases, with 19 bases between them. Germline CDR1 is LGHDT and CDR2 is YNNKEL (reference sequence). The CDR3 extends over 15 amino acids. The CDR3 is CASSRRGQSTPTQYF. The CDR3 DNA follows: TGTGCCAGCAGCCGGCGGGGACAGTCCACCCCTACGCAGTATTTT.

There are many counts of this clonotype. The CDR3 spells CARERGPYEQYF. The CDR3 DNA reads as TGTGCTAGGGAACGGGGGCCCTACGAGCAGTACTTC. The chain is built from TRBV7-7 and TRBJ2-7; TRBD1 or TRBD2 may be the D gene (6 bases each). The V gene's germline CDR1 is SSHAT and CDR2 FNYEAQ (reference sequence). The CDR3 sequence is 12 residues long.

This clonotype appeared many times. V is TRBV28 and J is TRBJ2-7, with 8 bases matching TRBD1. CDR1 and CDR2 from the germline V gene are MDHEN and SYDVKM. The V gene end was trimmed by 5 bases and the J gene end by 3 bases; junction bases not matched to a gene: 6. This CDR3 has 14 amino acids. The CDR3 is CASSQPDRVYEQYF. The CDR3 DNA sequence: TGTGCCAGCAGTCAACCGGACAGGGTCTACGAGCAGTACTTC.

This chain's CDR3 is CASRQLVSETQYF. The CDR3 DNA follows: TGTGCCAGTAGACAACTAGTTTCAGAGACCCAGTACTTC. The chain uses TRBV19 and TRBJ2-5; a weak D match, TRBD2 (5 bases). There are 13 residues in the CDR3. Germline V gene data show CDR1 as LNHDA and CDR2 as SQIVND (reference sequence). Trimming took 6 bases from V and 4 from J, leaving 12 bases between them.

The rearrangement joins TRBV9 to TRBJ2-5, with 8 bases fitting TRBD1. From germline, CDR1 is SGDLS and CDR2 YYNGEE. The CDR3 is made up of 18 amino acids. Trimming at V came to 4 bases and at J to 1 base, leaving 15 bases not matched to a gene. CDR3 DNA: TGTGCCAGCAGCCCCTACAGGGGGGATAGTGACTTCCAAGAGACCCAGTACTTC. Its protein is CASSPYRGDSDFQETQYF.

This clonotype appeared many times. This chain connects TRBV28 to TRBJ2-1; 11 bases match TRBD1. Trimming at V came to 0 bases and at J to 7 bases, leaving 2 bases not matched to a gene. CDR3 length: 15 amino acids. CDR1 and CDR2 from the germline V gene are MDHEN and SYDVKM. CDR3 sequence (DNA): TGTGCCAGCAGTTTATGGGACAGGGGGCGGAATGAGCAGTTCTTC. Its protein product is CASSLWDRGRNEQFF.

In this sample, this clonotype turned up many times. The chain joins TRBV2 to TRBJ2-7, with D perhaps being TRBD1 or TRBD2 (5 bases each). CDR3 length: 14 amino acids. V lost 6 bases and J 2 bases, leaving 14 bases between the germline ends. Germline V gene lookup returns CDR1 SNHLY and CDR2 FYNNEI. CDR3 protein: CASSTGPGPYEQYF. CDR3 nucleotide sequence: TGTGCCAGCAGCACGGGACCGGGCCCCTACGAGCAGTACTTC.

The CDR3 region is CASSYGTGRTGELFF. In DNA, the CDR3 is TGTGCCAGCAGTTACGGGACAGGGAGAACCGGGGAGCTGTTTTTT. This chain connects TRBV6-2 or TRBV6-3 to TRBJ2-2; 9 bases are a match to TRBD1. The CDR3 is 15 amino acids. CDR1 is MNHEY and CDR2 is SVGEGT in the germline V gene. The V gene end was trimmed by 2 bases and the J gene end by 5 bases; junction bases not matched to a gene: 3.

In this sample, this clonotype turned up many times. The V gene is TRBV20-1, the J gene TRBJ1-2; 9 bases fit TRBD1. Germline V gene sequence: CDR1 DFQATT, CDR2 SNEGSKA (reference sequence). The CDR3 spans 15 residues. V lost 5 bases and J lost 5; bases outside the gene matches: 12. The CDR3 loop is CSAPFRRDRVYGYTF. The CDR3, as DNA: TGCAGTGCTCCCTTCCGCCGGGACAGGGTTTATGGCTACACCTTC.

This clonotype was counted between two and nine times. The J gene is TRBJ2-2, the V gene TRBV4-2; 13 positions agree with TRBD2. CDR1 and CDR2 (germline): LGHNA, YNFKEQ. V dropped 0 bases and J dropped 10; count of bases not matched to a gene: 11. The CDR3 totals 18 residues. The CDR3 sequence is CASSQDPGLAGIAPELFF. The CDR3 DNA is TGTGCCAGCAGCCAAGATCCGGGACTAGCGGGAATCGCGCCGGAGCTGTTTTTT.

This clonotype showed up many times. This chain links TRBV10-2 with TRBJ2-1; D unresolved. Trimming shortened V by 7 bases and J by 9 bases, and 13 bases separated the two germline ends. Germline CDR1 reads WSHSY; CDR2 reads SAAADI. The CDR3 is 12 residues long. CDR3 in amino acids: CASTQKAGEQFF. DNA of the CDR3: TGCGCCAGCACTCAGAAGGCCGGTGAGCAGTTCTTC.

This chain connects TRBV6-5 to TRBJ1-2; D remains unclear. CDR3 length: 13 residues. Per the germline V gene, CDR1 is MNHEY and CDR2 is SVGAGI. The V end lost 2 bases, the J end lost 5 bases, and 9 bases lay between the germline ends. The CDR3 DNA follows: TGTGCCAGCAGTTACGAACCGGGGTATGGCTACACCTTC. Translated, it gives CASSYEPGYGYTF.

Only a few counts were recorded for this clonotype. The rearrangement links TRBV30 to TRBJ1-5, with D perhaps TRBD1 (5 bases). The ends were cut back, 4 bases at V and 6 bases at J, with 13 bases in the middle. The CDR3 loop spans 13 amino acids. Germline CDR1 and CDR2: GTSNPN and SVGIG (reference sequence). CDR3 protein: CAWTRGLGQPQHF. In DNA form, the CDR3 reads TGTGCCTGGACAAGGGGCTTGGGTCAGCCCCAGCATTTT.

This clonotype was counted at least ten times. The chain carries TRBV27 and TRBJ1-5; D is perhaps TRBD1 (5 bases). The CDR3 spans 13 residues. Per the germline V gene, CDR1 is MNHEY and CDR2 is SMNVEV (reference sequence). V was trimmed by 9 bases and J by 0 bases, leaving 9 bases between them. CDR3: CASGGDSNQPQHF. Here the CDR3 DNA reads TGTGCCAGTGGGGGGGATAGCAATCAGCCCCAGCATTTT.

This clonotype was counted at least ten times. This rearrangement joins TRBV5-5 to TRBJ1-1, with D hard to call. The CDR3 has 14 residues. The ends were cut back, 0 bases at V and 1 base at J, with 7 bases in the middle. Germline V gene data show CDR1 as SGHKS and CDR2 as YYEKEE (reference sequence). The chain's CDR3 is CASSLEDPNTEAFF. CDR3 DNA sequence: TGTGCCAGCAGCTTGGAGGACCCGAACACTGAAGCTTTCTTT.

This clonotype was picked up many times. This chain uses TRBV11-2 with TRBJ2-5; D is possibly TRBD2 (5 bases). CDR1 and CDR2 from the germline V gene are SGHAT and FQNNGV. V was shortened by 5 bases and J by 3 bases, with 19 bases between the two germline ends. This CDR3 has 16 amino acids. CDR3 coding DNA: TGTGCCAGCAGCACAAGGCGCTTTTCGGGAAAAGAGACCCAGTACTTC. Translated: CASSTRRFSGKETQYF.